This is a list of T cell receptor beta chains from one sample in a study of cytomegalovirus exposure and HLA in healthy donors. Generated by immunoSEQ multiplex PCR, the TCRdb table keeps only in-frame clones and is missing some. The sample has some 170,000 clones, 80% seen once. Source material: PBMCs. These receptors were obtained from a man between 18 and 29 years old in good health and CMV-seropositive. Each CDR3 is given with its conserved first and last residue. A D gene is named only where the DNA matches it firmly. Some rows have no size entry. The others give once, few or many, or a class for an expanded clone.

J: TRBJ1-6
size: NA
D: TRBD1
V: TRBV13
CDR3: CASSSTGYNSPLHF
DNA: TGTGCCAGCAGTTCGACAGGGTATAATTCACCCCTCCACTTT

J: TRBJ2-7
size: few
D: NA
V: TRBV7-8
CDR3: CASSLPGTSYEQYF
DNA: TGTGCCAGCAGCCTCCCGGGAACTTCCTACGAGCAGTACTTC

J: TRBJ2-6
size: NA
D: TRBD1
V: TRBV7-9
CDR3: CASRRQGGLVLTF
DNA: TGTGCCAGCAGAAGACAGGGGGGACTCGTCCTGACTTTC

J: TRBJ2-2
size: NA
D: TRBD1
V: TRBV14
CDR3: CASSQADRAIGELFF
DNA: TGTGCCAGCAGCCAAGCCGACAGGGCGATCGGGGAGCTGTTTTTT

J: TRBJ1-2
size: NA
D: TRBD1
V: TRBV7-9
CDR3: CASSPDRGYGYTF
DNA: TGTGCCAGCAGCCCCGACAGGGGCTATGGCTACACCTTC

J: TRBJ2-7
size: once
D: TRBD2
V: TRBV5-4
CDR3: CALRLADTSEQYF
DNA: TGTGCGCTGCGGCTAGCGGATACCTCCGAGCAGTACTTC

J: TRBJ2-1
size: NA
D: TRBD2
V: TRBV4-1
CDR3: CASSQETSGLYNEQFF
DNA: TGCGCCAGCAGCCAAGAAACTAGCGGGTTGTACAATGAGCAGTTCTTC

J: TRBJ2-5
size: NA
D: TRBD1
V: TRBV19
CDR3: CASKAAGGVETQYF
DNA: TGTGCCAGTAAAGCCGCAGGGGGCGTCGAGACCCAGTACTTC

J: TRBJ2-2
size: NA
D: NA
V: TRBV21-1
CDR3: CASATPRQGRNTGELFF
DNA: TGTGCCAGCGCCACCCCTCGGCAGGGGCGGAACACCGGGGAGCTGTTTTTT

J: TRBJ1-1
size: NA
D: NA
V: TRBV5-4
CDR3: CASSSTGHLNTEAFF
DNA: TGTGCCAGCAGCTCTACGGGACACCTGAACACTGAAGCTTTCTTT

J: TRBJ2-3
size: NA
D: TRBD1
V: TRBV4-2
CDR3: CASSQEGDRGTDTQYF
DNA: TGTGCCAGCAGCCAAGAAGGAGACAGGGGCACAGATACGCAGTATTTT

J: TRBJ2-6
size: NA
D: NA
V: TRBV30
CDR3: CAWYRDTRGANVLTF
DNA: TGTGCCTGGTACCGGGACACTCGGGGGGCCAACGTCCTGACTTTC

J: TRBJ2-2
size: NA
D: NA
V: TRBV2
CDR3: CASRLALNTGELFF
DNA: TGTGCCAGCAGGCTAGCACTTAACACCGGGGAGCTGTTTTTT

J: TRBJ2-7
size: NA
D: TRBD1
V: TRBV30
CDR3: CAWSVGRGFDEQYF
DNA: TGTGCCTGGAGTGTCGGCAGGGGGTTTGACGAGCAGTACTTC

J: TRBJ2-1
size: NA
D: TRBD2
V: TRBV19
CDR3: CASSASGTSNEQFF
DNA: TGTGCCAGTAGTGCCTCCGGGACTAGCAATGAGCAGTTCTTC

J: TRBJ2-1
size: NA
D: TRBD2
V: TRBV19
CDR3: CASSLSSGGAVTEQFF
DNA: TGTGCCAGCAGTCTCTCTAGCGGGGGGGCGGTCACTGAGCAGTTCTTC

J: TRBJ1-6
size: NA
D: NA
V: TRBV6-8
CDR3: CASKAGNNSPLHF
DNA: TGTGCCAGCAAGGCAGGGAATAATTCACCCCTCCACTTT

J: TRBJ2-3
size: once
D: NA
V: TRBV6-5
CDR3: CASSYSDYPDTQYF
DNA: TGTGCCAGCAGTTACTCGGACTACCCAGATACGCAGTATTTT

J: TRBJ2-1
size: NA
D: NA
V: TRBV7-9
CDR3: CASSEGRAVNEQFF
DNA: TGTGCCAGCAGTGAAGGGCGGGCGGTCAATGAGCAGTTCTTC

J: TRBJ2-2
size: NA
D: TRBD1
V: TRBV30
CDR3: CAWSVPGTGLIANTGELFF
DNA: TGTGCCTGGAGTGTCCCCGGGACAGGGCTAATCGCGAACACCGGGGAGCTGTTTTTT

J: TRBJ2-3
size: NA
D: TRBD2
V: TRBV7-3
CDR3: CASSLNAGGVDTQYF
DNA: TGTGCCAGCAGCTTAAATGCGGGGGGAGTAGATACGCAGTATTTT

J: TRBJ1-5
size: once
D: NA
V: TRBV4-1
CDR3: CASSQNSGFQPQHF
DNA: TGCGCCAGCAGCCAAAACTCGGGATTTCAGCCCCAGCATTTT

J: TRBJ2-7
size: NA
D: TRBD2
V: TRBV5-5
CDR3: CASSLVASGRGTYEQYF
DNA: TGTGCCAGCAGCTTGGTAGCTAGCGGGAGGGGGACCTACGAGCAGTACTTC

J: TRBJ2-7
size: NA
D: TRBD1
V: TRBV6-1
CDR3: CASRARTGSSYEQYF
DNA: TGTGCCAGCAGGGCGAGGACAGGGTCCTCCTACGAGCAGTACTTC

J: TRBJ1-3
size: NA
D: NA
V: TRBV4-1
CDR3: CASSQEEGGNTIYF
DNA: TGCGCCAGCAGCCAAGAAGAGGGAGGAAACACCATATATTTT

J: TRBJ2-3
size: NA
D: TRBD1
V: TRBV5-8
CDR3: CASSLDRGTDTQYF
DNA: TGTGCCAGCAGCCTCGACAGGGGCACAGATACGCAGTATTTT

J: TRBJ2-5
size: NA
D: TRBD1
V: TRBV27
CDR3: CASSLTGKGETQYF
DNA: TGTGCCAGCAGTTTGACAGGGAAGGGAGAGACCCAGTACTTC

J: TRBJ2-1
size: NA
D: NA
V: TRBV27
CDR3: CASSLTGARGVYNEQFF
DNA: TGTGCCAGCAGTCTGACAGGTGCCAGAGGAGTTTACAATGAGCAGTTCTTC

J: TRBJ2-7
size: NA
D: TRBD2
V: TRBV7-8
CDR3: CASSLMREGYEQYF
DNA: TGTGCCAGCAGCTTAATGCGGGAGGGCTACGAGCAGTACTTC

J: TRBJ1-5
size: few
D: NA
V: TRBV5-8
CDR3: CASSLGGPQHF
DNA: TGTGCCAGCAGCTTGGGCGGGCCCCAGCATTTT

J: TRBJ1-1
size: NA
D: NA
V: TRBV2
CDR3: CASSEWGRAEAFF
DNA: TGTGCCAGCAGTGAATGGGGGAGGGCTGAAGCTTTCTTT

J: TRBJ2-3
size: NA
D: TRBD2
V: TRBV7-3
CDR3: CASSYGTSGGTDTQYF
DNA: TGTGCCAGCAGCTACGGGACTAGCGGGGGAACAGATACGCAGTATTTT

J: TRBJ1-5
size: NA
D: TRBD1
V: TRBV4-2
CDR3: CASSRSLGVGRGRQPQHF
DNA: TGTGCCAGCAGCCGGAGCCTTGGGGTTGGCAGGGGGCGTCAGCCCCAGCATTTT

J: TRBJ1-1
size: NA
D: NA
V: TRBV6-5
CDR3: CASSPRTPMNTEAFF
DNA: TGTGCCAGCAGTCCGCGGACACCGATGAACACTGAAGCTTTCTTT

J: TRBJ1-1
size: NA
D: TRBD1
V: TRBV28
CDR3: CASSFWTGGTEAFF
DNA: TGTGCCAGCAGTTTCTGGACAGGGGGTACTGAAGCTTTCTTT

J: TRBJ2-7
size: NA
D: NA
V: TRBV21-1
CDR3: CASSNRTGESSYEQYF
DNA: TGTGCCAGCAGCAATCGGACAGGGGAAAGCTCCTACGAGCAGTACTTC

J: TRBJ1-3
size: NA
D: NA
V: TRBV2
CDR3: CASNGDRYSGNTIYF
DNA: TGTGCCAGCAACGGAGACCGGTACTCTGGAAACACCATATATTTT

J: TRBJ1-4
size: NA
D: TRBD1
V: TRBV5-1
CDR3: CASSMDRAGSNEKLFF
DNA: TGCGCCAGCAGCATGGACAGGGCCGGATCGAATGAAAAACTGTTTTTT

J: TRBJ1-4
size: once
D: NA
V: TRBV19
CDR3: CASSPRARGGSEKLFF
DNA: TGTGCCAGTAGTCCCCGGGCCCGGGGAGGAAGTGAAAAACTGTTTTTT

J: TRBJ2-7
size: NA
D: TRBD1
V: TRBV7-9
CDR3: CSSSPRGRNPYEQYF
DNA: TGTTCCAGCAGCCCGAGGGGGCGCAACCCCTACGAGCAGTACTTC

J: TRBJ1-6
size: NA
D: NA
V: TRBV19
CDR3: CASSRRGNSPLHF
DNA: TGTGCCAGCTCTCGAAGGGGTAATTCACCCCTCCACTTT

J: TRBJ2-7
size: NA
D: NA
V: TRBV7-2
CDR3: CASSATTGTEQYF
DNA: TGTGCCAGCAGCGCCACAACAGGGACCGAGCAGTACTTC

J: TRBJ2-4
size: NA
D: NA
V: TRBV27
CDR3: CAAGPGAKNIQYF
DNA: TGCGCGGCGGGTCCTGGAGCCAAAAACATTCAGTACTTC

J: TRBJ2-1
size: once
D: TRBD1
V: TRBV19
CDR3: CASSAGTGNYNEQFF
DNA: TGTGCCAGTAGTGCCGGGACAGGGAACTACAATGAGCAGTTCTTC

J: TRBJ2-1
size: once
D: NA
V: TRBV4-3
CDR3: CASSQAPIFRTGYNEQFF
DNA: TGCGCCAGCAGCCAAGCCCCAATCTTCCGGACGGGATACAATGAGCAGTTCTTC

J: TRBJ1-1
size: NA
D: NA
V: TRBV11-2
CDR3: CASSWIGGRNTEAFF
DNA: TGTGCCAGCAGCTGGATCGGGGGGCGGAACACTGAAGCTTTCTTT

J: TRBJ2-5
size: NA
D: NA
V: TRBV5-4
CDR3: CASFRNLEQETQYF
DNA: TGTGCCAGCTTTCGAAATCTGGAGCAAGAGACCCAGTACTTC

J: TRBJ2-5
size: NA
D: NA
V: TRBV29-1
CDR3: CSVTQETQYF
DNA: TGCAGCGTGACACAGGAGACCCAGTACTTC

J: TRBJ1-3
size: once
D: NA
V: TRBV7-9
CDR3: CASSSSRDGSGNTIYF
DNA: TGTGCCAGCAGCTCCTCGCGGGACGGCTCTGGAAACACCATATATTTT

J: TRBJ2-3
size: NA
D: NA
V: TRBV7-9
CDR3: CSSTAGGTDTQYF
DNA: TGTTCCAGCACCGCAGGGGGCACAGATACGCAGTATTTT

J: TRBJ2-3
size: once
D: TRBD2
V: TRBV2
CDR3: CARLRREATDAQYF
DNA: TGTGCCAGGCTGCGACGGGAGGCTACAGATGCGCAGTATTTT